Listed below are T cell receptor beta chains from one sample, sequenced in a study of T-cell reconstitution after alpha-beta-depleted transplantation in children. Via MiXCR, TCRdb re-called the PCR reads, giving one row per CDR3 protein. The data show hundreds of thousands of distinct CDR3 sequences, around a sixth seen once. Sequencing used PBMCs from the stem cell graft donor, obtained from the stem cell graft. The receptors stem from a human donor who donated a stem cell graft to a child with acute myeloid leukemia. Both conserved end residues are part of each CDR3. D genes are given only for firm matches. Size values are once, few and many counts, or a class for expanded clones, and some rows have none.

d_gene,v_gene,j_gene,len,abundance,CDR3nt,CDR3aa
TRBD1,TRBV7-6,TRBJ1-1,17,few,TGTGCCAGCAGCTTAGCGGGTTCAGGGGGTCTGGACACTGAAGCTTTCTTT,CASSLAGSGGLDTEAFF
NA,TRBV10-3,TRBJ2-3,13,NA,TGTGCCATCAGTGGTAGCAGCACAGATACGCAGTATTTT,CAISGSSTDTQYF
NA,TRBV7-8,TRBJ2-3,15,few,TGTGCCAGCAGCTTTCTCTCGACGCTCACAGATACGCAGTATTTT,CASSFLSTLTDTQYF
NA,TRBV20-1,TRBJ2-7,15,many,TGCAGTGCTAGAAGTCTCCCCGAAAGCTCCTACGAGCAGTACTTC,CSARSLPESSYEQYF
NA,TRBV20-1,TRBJ1-5,13,few,TGCAGTGCGCGACAGAGTTTCAATCAGCCCCAGCATTTT,CSARQSFNQPQHF
TRBD1,TRBV10-3,TRBJ1-2,14,many,TGTGCCATCAGTGCGTCGACAGGGAACTATGGCTACACCTTC,CAISASTGNYGYTF
NA,TRBV9,TRBJ2-7,14,few,TGTGCCAGCAGCCCGGGACTAGGGGGCCACGAGCAGTACTTC,CASSPGLGGHEQYF
NA,TRBV7-9,TRBJ1-4,14,NA,TGTGCCAGCAGCCTAGGTGGTCCGGGACGTCGGCTGTTTTTT,CASSLGGPGRRLFF
TRBD1,TRBV6-5,TRBJ1-2,14,few,TGTGCCAGCAGTTATACCCTGGACAGGGATGGCTACACCTTC,CASSYTLDRDGYTF
NA,TRBV20-1,TRBJ1-6,16,many,TGCAGTGCTAGAGAGGAGGGAGGCTCCTATAATTCACCCCTCCACTTT,CSAREEGGSYNSPLHF
TRBD1,TRBV20-1,TRBJ1-5,14,NA,TGCAGTGCTAAGATGGACAGGGGGAATCAGCCCCAGCATTTT,CSAKMDRGNQPQHF
NA,TRBV29-1,TRBJ1-4,14,many,TGCAGCGTTGAAGACCCGGGAGGTAATGAAAAACTGTTTTTT,CSVEDPGGNEKLFF
NA,TRBV5-1,TRBJ2-2,16,few,TGCGCCAGCAGTACTGTGGAGGGGTTGAACACCGGGGAGCTGTTTTTT,CASSTVEGLNTGELFF
NA,TRBV20-1,TRBJ1-4,13,many,TGCAGTGCTAGTGAGGGGAGGCGAGAAAAACTGTTTTTT,CSASEGRREKLFF
TRBD2,TRBV7-3,TRBJ2-1,15,many,TGTGCCAGCAGCTTAAAAGCGGGGGGCTACAATGAGCAGTTCTTC,CASSLKAGGYNEQFF
TRBD1,TRBV11-2,TRBJ2-7,20,many,TGTGCCAGCAGCTCGGGACAGGGGCTACTCTCGAGATCAAGCTCCTACGAGCAGTACTTC,CASSSGQGLLSRSSSYEQYF
NA,TRBV20-1,TRBJ1-1,14,few,TGCAGTGCGCCCCGTTGGCAGGAGAACACTGAAGCTTTCTTT,CSAPRWQENTEAFF
TRBD2,TRBV20-1,TRBJ2-7,14,many,TGCAGTGCTTGGACTAGCGGGGGGGCCGACGAGCAGTACTTC,CSAWTSGGADEQYF
NA,TRBV5-1,TRBJ1-5,14,few,TGCGCCAGCAGCTGGGGAGGGCGTGACCAGCCCCAGCATTTT,CASSWGGRDQPQHF
NA,TRBV20-1,TRBJ1-5,14,many,TGCAGTGCTAGAGAAGGACAGCGCAATCAGCCCCAGCATTTT,CSAREGQRNQPQHF
NA,TRBV6-1,TRBJ2-5,12,NA,TGTGCCAGCAGTGGGTTTCGGGAGACCCAGTACTTC,CASSGFRETQYF
NA,TRBV20-1,TRBJ1-3,16,few,TGCAGTGCTAGACCCGAGCCGTGGAACTTTGGAAACACCATATATTTT,CSARPEPWNFGNTIYF
NA,TRBV6-6,TRBJ2-3,13,NA,TGTGCCAGCAGGTCCCGGGGCACAGATACGCAGTATTTT,CASRSRGTDTQYF
NA,TRBV24-1,TRBJ2-3,13,NA,TGTGCCACCAGTGATTTGAGTTTGGATACGCAGTATTTT,CATSDLSLDTQYF
NA,TRBV20-1,TRBJ1-1,15,many,TGCAGTGCTAGAGATGTCGCCCGGGGCTACACTGAAGCTTTCTTT,CSARDVARGYTEAFF
NA,TRBV11-1,TRBJ2-7,19,many,TGTGCCAGCAGATTCCTCATGGGGGGCGACAGTGACCACTCCTACGAGCAGTACTTC,CASRFLMGGDSDHSYEQYF
NA,TRBV20-1,TRBJ1-2,10,many,TGCAGTGCTAGACACTATGGCTACACCTTC,CSARHYGYTF
TRBD2,TRBV10-3,TRBJ2-7,15,many,TGTGCCATCAGTGAACTAGCGGGGTCAAGTCGCGAGCAGTACTTC,CAISELAGSSREQYF
TRBD1,TRBV5-6,TRBJ1-2,15,many,TGTGCCAGCAGCGGACGGACAGGGAAGGTCTATGGCTACACCTTC,CASSGRTGKVYGYTF
NA,TRBV20-1,TRBJ1-1,13,many,TGCAGTGCTAGGAAGCACACGAACACTGAAGCTTTCTTT,CSARKHTNTEAFF
NA,TRBV7-2,TRBJ2-5,15,many,TGTGCCAGCAGCTTCGGGGTAGGGCCACGAGGGGACCAGTACTTC,CASSFGVGPRGDQYF
NA,TRBV6-2/TRBV6-3,TRBJ2-1,15,NA,TGTGCCAGCAGTTACGGGGTCATACCCTACAATGAGCAGTTCTTC,CASSYGVIPYNEQFF
NA,TRBV7-2,TRBJ2-5,16,few,TGTGCCAGCAGCTTAGTGCCGGGGGAAGGACAAGAGACCCAGTACTTC,CASSLVPGEGQETQYF
TRBD1,TRBV4-3,TRBJ2-2,16,NA,TGCGCCAGCAGCAGCGGACAGGAGGTTGTGGCCGGGGAGCTGTTTTTT,CASSSGQEVVAGELFF
TRBD1,TRBV9,TRBJ1-1,14,many,TGTGCCAGCAGCCCTCGACAGGGGGACACTGAAGCTTTCTTT,CASSPRQGDTEAFF
TRBD1,TRBV20-1,TRBJ2-5,15,many,TGCAGTGCTAGAGATCTGACAGGGGCCGCCGAGACCCAGTACTTC,CSARDLTGAAETQYF
NA,TRBV27,TRBJ1-2,13,NA,TGTGCCAGCAGTCCCTGGGGCCCCTATGGCTACACCTTC,CASSPWGPYGYTF
TRBD1,TRBV5-6,TRBJ2-3,19,NA,TGTGCCAGCAGCAATGGACAGGCTTACCTCCGACCCGACACAGATACGCAGTATTTT,CASSNGQAYLRPDTDTQYF
NA,TRBV20-1,TRBJ1-6,13,few,TGCAGTGCTGGGACTTCCTATAATTCACCCCTCCACTTT,CSAGTSYNSPLHF
NA,TRBV13,TRBJ1-2,13,few,TGTGCCAGCAGTTCGCGGACGTTGGTTGGCTACACCTTC,CASSSRTLVGYTF
TRBD2,TRBV20-1,TRBJ2-7,14,many,TGCAGTGGACTTAGCGGGGAGAGCTCCTACGAGCAGTACTTC,CSGLSGESSYEQYF
TRBD1,TRBV15,TRBJ2-5,14,many,TGTGCCACCAGCAGAGAGGACAGGGAAGAGACCCAGTACTTC,CATSREDREETQYF
NA,TRBV7-9,TRBJ1-1,14,NA,TGTGCCAGCGACCTAGGGAGCAGGGGCCCTGAAGCTTTCTTT,CASDLGSRGPEAFF
TRBD2,TRBV5-1,TRBJ2-1,15,NA,TGCGCCAGCAGTCAAATTGGACTAGTAAACAATGAGCAGTTCTTC,CASSQIGLVNNEQFF
NA,TRBV29-1,TRBJ2-1,13,many,TGCAGCGTTGAAGTCATTGTAGGGGGGGATAAGTTCTTC,CSVEVIVGGDKFF
NA,TRBV7-2,TRBJ2-5,12,NA,TGTGCCAGCAGCATACAGAGGGATGTCCAGTACTTC,CASSIQRDVQYF
NA,TRBV6-6,TRBJ2-1,13,many,TGTGCCAGCAGCCCTCGGACTTACAATGAGCAGTTCTTC,CASSPRTYNEQFF
NA,TRBV7-9,TRBJ2-2,16,few,TGTGCCAGCAGCTTAGGTGGGACAATGAACACCGGGGAGCTGTTTTTT,CASSLGGTMNTGELFF
TRBD1,TRBV7-4,TRBJ1-1,15,NA,TGTGCCAGCAGCCCTCCGGGGACAGGGGCCAAAGAAGCTTTCTTT,CASSPPGTGAKEAFF
NA,TRBV6-1,TRBJ2-2,14,many,TGTGCCAGCAGTAGACAGCCTTACACCGGGGAGCTGTTTTTT,CASSRQPYTGELFF
NA,TRBV29-1,TRBJ2-1,13,many,TGCAGCGTTGTCCCACCAGCTTACAATGAGCAGTTCTTC,CSVVPPAYNEQFF
TRBD1,TRBV7-2,TRBJ1-2,14,few,TGTGCCAGCAGCTTCGCCGACAGGGGATATGGCTACACCTTC,CASSFADRGYGYTF
TRBD2,TRBV12-3/TRBV12-4,TRBJ2-4,16,few,TGTGCCAGCGCTTTTGTGGCGGGGGGAGCCAAAAACATTCAGTACTTC,CASAFVAGGAKNIQYF
NA,TRBV30,TRBJ2-1,11,few,TGTGCCTGGACCGCGTTGAATGAGCAGTTCTTC,CAWTALNEQFF